The entry below gives a single T cell receptor beta chain sequence along with its context. The sample belongs to a study of cytomegalovirus exposure and HLA in healthy donors. CDR3 length: 14 residues. The V gene end was trimmed by 3 bases and the J gene end by 7 bases; junction bases not matched to a gene: 3. Looked up from germline, CDR1 is SGHKS and CDR2 is YYEKEE (reference sequence). Primers included in the PCR were 60 Vbeta and 13 Jbeta primers. Sequencing used immunoSEQ multiplex PCR; TCRdb keeps in-frame clones, though not all of them. Found here are 150,000 to 200,000 clones, roughly 76% of them singletons; the top ten hold roughly 1.4%.

The chain carries TRBV5-5 and TRBJ1-4; 10 bases agree with TRBD1. Sequencing input: PBMCs. This TCR derives from a man aged 55 to 70 in good health and CMV-seronegative. The CDR3 sequence: CASSSGQGTEKLFF. The CDR3 DNA sequence: TGTGCCAGCAGCTCGGGACAGGGGACTGAAAAACTGTTTTTT.